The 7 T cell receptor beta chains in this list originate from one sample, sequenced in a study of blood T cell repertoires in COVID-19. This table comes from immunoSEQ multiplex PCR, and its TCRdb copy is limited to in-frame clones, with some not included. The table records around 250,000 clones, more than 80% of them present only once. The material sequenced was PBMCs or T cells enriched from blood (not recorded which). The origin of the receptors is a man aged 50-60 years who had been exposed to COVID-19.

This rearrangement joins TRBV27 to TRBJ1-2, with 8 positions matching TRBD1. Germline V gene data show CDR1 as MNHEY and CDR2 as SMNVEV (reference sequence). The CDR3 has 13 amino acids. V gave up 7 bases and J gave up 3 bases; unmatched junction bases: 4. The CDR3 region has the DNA TGTGCCAGCACCGGACAGGGCGACTATGGCTACACCTTC. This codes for CASTGQGDYGYTF.

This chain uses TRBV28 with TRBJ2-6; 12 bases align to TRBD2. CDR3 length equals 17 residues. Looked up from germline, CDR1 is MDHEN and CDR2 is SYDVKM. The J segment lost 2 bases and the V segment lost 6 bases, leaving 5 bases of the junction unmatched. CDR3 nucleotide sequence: TGTGCCAGCAGCGCCACTAGCGGGAGGCCTGGGGCCAACGTCCTGACTTTC. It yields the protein CASSATSGRPGANVLTF.

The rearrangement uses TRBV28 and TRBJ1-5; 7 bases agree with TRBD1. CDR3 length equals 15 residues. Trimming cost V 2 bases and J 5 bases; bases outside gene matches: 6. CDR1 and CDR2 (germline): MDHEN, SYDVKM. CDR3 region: CASSLGGTVYQPQHF. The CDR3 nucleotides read TGTGCCAGCAGTTTAGGAGGGACAGTGTATCAGCCCCAGCATTTT.

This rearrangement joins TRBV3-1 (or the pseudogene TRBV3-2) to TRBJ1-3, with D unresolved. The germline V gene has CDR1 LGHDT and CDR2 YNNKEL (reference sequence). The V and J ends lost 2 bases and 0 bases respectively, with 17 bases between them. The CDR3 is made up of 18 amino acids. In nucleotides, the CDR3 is TGTGCCAGCAGCCAACCTTACAATGAGGGTCCCTCTGGAAACACCATATATTTT. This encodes CASSQPYNEGPSGNTIYF.

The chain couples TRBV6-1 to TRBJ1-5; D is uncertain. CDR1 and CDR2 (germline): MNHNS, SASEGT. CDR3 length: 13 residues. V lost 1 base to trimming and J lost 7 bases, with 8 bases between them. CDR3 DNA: TGTGCCAGCAGTGAAGATGAGGGCCAGCCCCAGCATTTT. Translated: CASSEDEGQPQHF.

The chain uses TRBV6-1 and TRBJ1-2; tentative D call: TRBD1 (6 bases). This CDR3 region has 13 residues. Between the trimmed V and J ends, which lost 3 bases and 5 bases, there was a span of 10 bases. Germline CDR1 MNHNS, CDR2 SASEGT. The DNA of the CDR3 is TGTGCCAGCAGTGACAGGGGTTGGTATGGCTACACCTTC. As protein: CASSDRGWYGYTF.

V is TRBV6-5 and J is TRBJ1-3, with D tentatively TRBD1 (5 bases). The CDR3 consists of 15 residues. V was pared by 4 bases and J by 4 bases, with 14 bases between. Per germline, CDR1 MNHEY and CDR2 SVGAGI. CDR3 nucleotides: TGTGCCAGCAGTTCCAGGACAAATTCGGGAAACACCATATATTTT. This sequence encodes CASSSRTNSGNTIYF.